Following are 2 T cell receptor beta chains from one sample sequenced in a study of cytomegalovirus exposure and HLA in healthy donors. PCR used 60 Vbeta primers and 13 Jbeta primers. TCRdb keeps only in-frame clones here, not all; method: immunoSEQ multiplex PCR. This sample has 240,000 or so clones, with 82% found just once. What was sequenced was PBMCs. These receptors came from a woman aged 40 to 50 in good health and CMV-seropositive.

To note about this clone: The junction shows a germline mismatch at one end, possibly a read error. The genes are TRBV6-5 and TRBJ1-1; possibly TRBD1 for D (5 bases). This CDR3 is 16 amino acids long. The germline V gene encodes CDR1 MNHEY and CDR2 SVGAGI. The DNA of the CDR3 is TGTGCCAGCAGTTACCAAGGCGGGACTACTGGGACTGAAGCTTCCTTT. As protein: CASSYQGGTTGTEASF.

The rearrangement links TRBV7-3 to TRBJ2-3; 7 positions match TRBD1. CDR1 and CDR2 from the germline V gene are SGHTA and FQGTGA. The CDR3 runs 14 residues. J gave up 2 bases and V 4 bases, and 3 bases lay outside the gene matches. This CDR3 is CASSSGQVTDTQYF. DNA of the CDR3: TGTGCCAGCAGCTCCGGACAGGTCACAGATACGCAGTATTTT.